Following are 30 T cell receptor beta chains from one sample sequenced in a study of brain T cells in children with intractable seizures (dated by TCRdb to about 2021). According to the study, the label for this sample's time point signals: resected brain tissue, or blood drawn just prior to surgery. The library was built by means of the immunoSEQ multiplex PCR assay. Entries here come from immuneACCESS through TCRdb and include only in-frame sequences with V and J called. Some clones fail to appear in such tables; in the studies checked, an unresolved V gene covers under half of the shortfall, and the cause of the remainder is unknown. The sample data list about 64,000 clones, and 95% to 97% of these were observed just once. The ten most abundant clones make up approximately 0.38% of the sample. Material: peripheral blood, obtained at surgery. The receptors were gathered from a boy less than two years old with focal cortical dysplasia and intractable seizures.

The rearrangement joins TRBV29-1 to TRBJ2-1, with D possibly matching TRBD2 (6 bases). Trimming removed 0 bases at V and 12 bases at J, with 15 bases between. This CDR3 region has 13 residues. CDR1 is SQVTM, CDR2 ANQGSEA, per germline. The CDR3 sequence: CSVEDLLGAGQFF. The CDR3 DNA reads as TGCAGCGTTGAAGATCTTTTGGGAGCGGGGCAGTTCTTC.

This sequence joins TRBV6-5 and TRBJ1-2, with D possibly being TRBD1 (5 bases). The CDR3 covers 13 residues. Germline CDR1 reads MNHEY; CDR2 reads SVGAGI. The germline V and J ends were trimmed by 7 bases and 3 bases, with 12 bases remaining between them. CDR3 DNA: TGTGCCAGCACTCGGCAGGGAGACTATGGCTACACCTTC. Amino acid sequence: CASTRQGDYGYTF.

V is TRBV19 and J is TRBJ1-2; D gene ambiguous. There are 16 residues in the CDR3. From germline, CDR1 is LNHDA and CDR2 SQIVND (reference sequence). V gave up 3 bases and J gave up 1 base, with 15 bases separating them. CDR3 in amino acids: CASSIFVRANNYGYTF. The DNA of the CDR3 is TGTGCCAGTAGTATCTTCGTAAGGGCGAATAACTATGGCTACACCTTC.

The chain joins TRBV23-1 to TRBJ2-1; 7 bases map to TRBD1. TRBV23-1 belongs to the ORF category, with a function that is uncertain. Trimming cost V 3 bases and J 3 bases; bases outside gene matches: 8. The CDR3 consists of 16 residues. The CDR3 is CASSHPLTGNYNEQFF. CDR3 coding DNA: TGCGCCAGCAGTCATCCTTTGACAGGGAACTACAATGAGCAGTTCTTC.

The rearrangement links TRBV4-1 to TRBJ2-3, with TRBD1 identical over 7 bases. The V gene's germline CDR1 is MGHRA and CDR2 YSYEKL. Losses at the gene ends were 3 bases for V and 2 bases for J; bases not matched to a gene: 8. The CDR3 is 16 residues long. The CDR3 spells CASSHAGTALTDTQYF. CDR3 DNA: TGCGCCAGCAGCCATGCCGGGACAGCCCTCACAGATACGCAGTATTTT.

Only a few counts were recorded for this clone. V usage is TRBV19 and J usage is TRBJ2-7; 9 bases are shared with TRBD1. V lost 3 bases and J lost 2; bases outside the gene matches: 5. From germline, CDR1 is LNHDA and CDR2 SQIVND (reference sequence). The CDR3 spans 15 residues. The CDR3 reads CASSMGQGRTYEQYF. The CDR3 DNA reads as TGTGCCAGTAGTATGGGACAGGGTCGGACCTACGAGCAGTACTTC.

For the CDR3, the DNA is TGTGCCAGCAGTTCTAACAGGGTTGGAAACACCATATATTTT. Encoded protein: CASSSNRVGNTIYF. The chain is built from TRBV11-2 and TRBJ1-3; D is possibly TRBD1 (6 bases). CDR1 is SGHAT and CDR2 is FQNNGV in the germline V gene. The CDR3 extends over 14 amino acids. Between the trimmed V and J ends, which lost 6 bases and 3 bases, there was a span of 12 bases.

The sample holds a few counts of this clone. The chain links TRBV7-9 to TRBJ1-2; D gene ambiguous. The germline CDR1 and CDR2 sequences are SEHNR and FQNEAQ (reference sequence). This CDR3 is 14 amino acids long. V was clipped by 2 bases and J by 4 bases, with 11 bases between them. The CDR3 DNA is TGTGCCAGCAGCTTAATTAGTGGGCTCTATGGCTACACCTTC. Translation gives CASSLISGLYGYTF.

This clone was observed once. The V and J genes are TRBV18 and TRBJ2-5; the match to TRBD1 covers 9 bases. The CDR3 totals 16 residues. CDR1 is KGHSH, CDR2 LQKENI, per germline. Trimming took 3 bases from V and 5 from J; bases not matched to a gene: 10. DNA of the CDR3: TGTGCCAGCTCACCCGCGAAACAGGGGGCCGGGGAGACCCAGTACTTC. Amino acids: CASSPAKQGAGETQYF.

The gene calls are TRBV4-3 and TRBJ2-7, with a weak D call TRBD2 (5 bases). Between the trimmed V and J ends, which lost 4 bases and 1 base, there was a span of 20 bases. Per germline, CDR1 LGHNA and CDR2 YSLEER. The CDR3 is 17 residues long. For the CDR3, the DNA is TGCGCCAGCAGCCGGGAGATTACACGGCAAGATTCCTACGAGCAGTACTTC. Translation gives CASSREITRQDSYEQYF.

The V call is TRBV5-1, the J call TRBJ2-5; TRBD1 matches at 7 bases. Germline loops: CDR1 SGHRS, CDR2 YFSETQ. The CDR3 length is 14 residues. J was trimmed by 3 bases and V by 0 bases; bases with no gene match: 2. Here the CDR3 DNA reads TGCGCCAGCAGCTTGGGAGGGGGCGAAGAGACCCAGTACTTC. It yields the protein CASSLGGGEETQYF.

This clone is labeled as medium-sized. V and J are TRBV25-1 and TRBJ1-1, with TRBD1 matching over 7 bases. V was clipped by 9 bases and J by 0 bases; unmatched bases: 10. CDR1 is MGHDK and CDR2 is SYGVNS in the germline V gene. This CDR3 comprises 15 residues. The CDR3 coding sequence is TGTGCCAGAGGGGACCGGGACAGCGTGAACACTGAAGCTTTCTTT. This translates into CARGDRDSVNTEAFF.

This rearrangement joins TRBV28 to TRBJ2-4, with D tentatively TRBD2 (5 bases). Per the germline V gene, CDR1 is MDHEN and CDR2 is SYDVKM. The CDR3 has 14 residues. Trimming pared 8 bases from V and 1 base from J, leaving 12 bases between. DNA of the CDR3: TGTGCCAGCTTGGGCGGGCAGGCCAAAAACATTCAGTACTTC. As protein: CASLGGQAKNIQYF. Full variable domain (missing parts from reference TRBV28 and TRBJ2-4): DVKVTQSSRYLVKRTGEKVFLECVQDMDHENMFWYRQDPGLGLRLIYFSYDVKMKEKGDIPEGYSVSREKKERFSLILESASTNQTSMYLCASLGGQAKNIQYFGAGTRLSVL.

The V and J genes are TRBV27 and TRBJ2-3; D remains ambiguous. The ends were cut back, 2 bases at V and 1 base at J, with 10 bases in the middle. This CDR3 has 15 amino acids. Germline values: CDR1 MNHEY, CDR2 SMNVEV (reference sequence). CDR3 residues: CASSLRIYRTDTQYF. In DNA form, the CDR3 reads TGTGCCAGCAGTTTACGCATATATCGCACAGATACGCAGTATTTT.

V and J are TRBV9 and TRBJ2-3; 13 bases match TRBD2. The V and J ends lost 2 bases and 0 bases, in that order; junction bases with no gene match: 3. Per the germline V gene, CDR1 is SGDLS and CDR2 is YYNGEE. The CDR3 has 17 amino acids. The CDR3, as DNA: TGTGCCAGCAGCGTGGGGACTAGCGGGATAAGCACAGATACGCAGTATTTT. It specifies CASSVGTSGISTDTQYF.

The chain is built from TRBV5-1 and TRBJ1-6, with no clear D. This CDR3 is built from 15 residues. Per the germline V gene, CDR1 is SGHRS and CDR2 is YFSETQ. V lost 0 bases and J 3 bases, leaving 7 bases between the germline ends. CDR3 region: CASSLGTDYNSPLHF. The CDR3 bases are TGCGCCAGCAGCTTGGGGACCGACTATAATTCACCCCTCCACTTT.

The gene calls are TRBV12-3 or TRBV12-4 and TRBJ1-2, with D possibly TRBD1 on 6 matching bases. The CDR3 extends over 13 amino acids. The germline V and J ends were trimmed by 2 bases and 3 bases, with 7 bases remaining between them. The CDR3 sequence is CASSLRGYYGYTF. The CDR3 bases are TGTGCCAGCAGTTTAAGGGGGTACTATGGCTACACCTTC.

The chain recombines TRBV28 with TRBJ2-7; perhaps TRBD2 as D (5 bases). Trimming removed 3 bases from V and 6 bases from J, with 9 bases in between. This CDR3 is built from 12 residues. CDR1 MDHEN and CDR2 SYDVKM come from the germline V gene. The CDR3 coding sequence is TGTGCCAGCAGTTTGGCGGGTCGCGAGCAGTACTTC. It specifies CASSLAGREQYF.

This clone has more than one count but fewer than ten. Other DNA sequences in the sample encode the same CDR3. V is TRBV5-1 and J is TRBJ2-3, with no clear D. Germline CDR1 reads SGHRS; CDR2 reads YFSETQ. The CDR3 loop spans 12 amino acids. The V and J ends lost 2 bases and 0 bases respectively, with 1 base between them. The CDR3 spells CASSFSTDTQYF. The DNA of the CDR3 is TGCGCCAGCAGCTTTAGCACAGATACGCAGTATTTT.

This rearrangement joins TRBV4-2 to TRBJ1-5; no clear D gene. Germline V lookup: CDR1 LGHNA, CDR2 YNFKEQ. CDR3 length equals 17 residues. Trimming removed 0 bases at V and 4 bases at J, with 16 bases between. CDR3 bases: TGTGCCAGCAGCCAAGATAAGTGGCACCCAGAGAATCAGCCCCAGCATTTT. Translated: CASSQDKWHPENQPQHF.

The CDR3 nucleotides read TGTGCCAGCAGCTCCCAAGGGGAGGCTAGCGGGGAACAAGAGACCCAGTACTTC. This codes for CASSSQGEASGEQETQYF. This sequence joins TRBV7-8 and TRBJ2-5; 9 nucleotides agree with TRBD2. The CDR3 has 18 amino acids. Germline V gene lookup returns CDR1 SGHVS and CDR2 FQNEAQ. The trim removed 4 bases at V and 2 bases at J, leaving 14 bases unmatched.

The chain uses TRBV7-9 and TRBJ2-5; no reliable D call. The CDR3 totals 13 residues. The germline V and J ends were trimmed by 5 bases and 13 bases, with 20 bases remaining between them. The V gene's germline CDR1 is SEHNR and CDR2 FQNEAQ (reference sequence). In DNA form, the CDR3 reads TGTGCCAGCAGCCGTTACCCAGTACTGGATACGTACTTC. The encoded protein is CASSRYPVLDTYF.

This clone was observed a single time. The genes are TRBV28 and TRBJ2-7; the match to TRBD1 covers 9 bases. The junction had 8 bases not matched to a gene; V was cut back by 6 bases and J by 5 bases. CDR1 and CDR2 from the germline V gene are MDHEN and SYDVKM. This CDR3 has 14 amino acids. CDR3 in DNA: TGTGCCAGCAGAAGGACAGGGGTATACAACGAGCAGTACTTC. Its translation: CASRRTGVYNEQYF.

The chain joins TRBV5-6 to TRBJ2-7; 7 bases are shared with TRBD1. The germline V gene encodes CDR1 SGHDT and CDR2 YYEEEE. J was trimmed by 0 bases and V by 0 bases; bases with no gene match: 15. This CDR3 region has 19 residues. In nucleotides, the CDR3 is TGTGCCAGCAGCTTGGAGGGGGCGGTTCCCTTTTCTTACTCCTACGAGCAGTACTTC. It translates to CASSLEGAVPFSYSYEQYF.

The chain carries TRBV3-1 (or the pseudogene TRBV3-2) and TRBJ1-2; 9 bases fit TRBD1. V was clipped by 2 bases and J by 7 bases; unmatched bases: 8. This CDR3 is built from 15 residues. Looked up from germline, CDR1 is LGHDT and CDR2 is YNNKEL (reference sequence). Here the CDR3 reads CASSQLRGQGSGYTF. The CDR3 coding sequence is TGTGCCAGCAGCCAACTTAGGGGACAGGGCTCTGGCTACACCTTC.

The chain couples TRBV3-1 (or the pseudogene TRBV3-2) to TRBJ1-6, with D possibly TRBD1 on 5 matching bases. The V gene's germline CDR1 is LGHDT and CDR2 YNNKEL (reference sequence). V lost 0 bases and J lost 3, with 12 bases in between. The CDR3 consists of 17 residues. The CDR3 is CASSQDRPGVYNSPLHF. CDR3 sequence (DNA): TGTGCCAGCAGCCAAGATCGCCCGGGGGTCTATAATTCACCCCTCCACTTT.

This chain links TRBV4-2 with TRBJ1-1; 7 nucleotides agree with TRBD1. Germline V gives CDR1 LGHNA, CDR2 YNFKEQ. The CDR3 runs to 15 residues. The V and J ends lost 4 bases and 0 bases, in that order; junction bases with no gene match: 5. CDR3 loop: CASSPGRGLNTEAFF. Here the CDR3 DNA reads TGTGCCAGCAGCCCAGGTAGGGGGCTGAACACTGAAGCTTTCTTT.

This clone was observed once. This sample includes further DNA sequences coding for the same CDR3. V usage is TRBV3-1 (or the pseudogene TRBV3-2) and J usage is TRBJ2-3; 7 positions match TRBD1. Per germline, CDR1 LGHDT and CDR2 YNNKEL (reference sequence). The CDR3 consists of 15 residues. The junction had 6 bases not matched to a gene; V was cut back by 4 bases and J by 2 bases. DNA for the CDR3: TGTGCCAGCAGCCTGCGACAGGGTATCACAGATACGCAGTATTTT. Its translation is CASSLRQGITDTQYF.

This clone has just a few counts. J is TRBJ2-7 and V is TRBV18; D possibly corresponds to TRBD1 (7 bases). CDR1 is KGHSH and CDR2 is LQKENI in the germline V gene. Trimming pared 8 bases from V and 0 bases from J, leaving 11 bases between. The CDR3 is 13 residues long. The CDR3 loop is CASQGGDSYEQYF. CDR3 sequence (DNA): TGTGCCAGCCAGGGGGGTGACTCCTACGAGCAGTACTTC.

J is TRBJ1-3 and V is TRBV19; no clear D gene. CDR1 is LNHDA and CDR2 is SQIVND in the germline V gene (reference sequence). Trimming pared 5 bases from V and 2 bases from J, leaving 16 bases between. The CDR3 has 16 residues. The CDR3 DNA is TGTGCCAGTAGTGCATCTGGAGGGAACGCTGGAAACACCATATATTTT. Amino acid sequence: CASSASGGNAGNTIYF. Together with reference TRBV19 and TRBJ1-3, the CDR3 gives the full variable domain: DGGITQSPKYLFRKEGQNVTLSCEQNLNHDAMYWYRQDPGQGLRLIYYSQIVNDFQKGDIAEGYSVSREKKESFPLTVTSAQKNPTAFYLCASSASGGNAGNTIYFGEGSWLTVV.